This T cell receptor (beta chain) was profiled in a study of blood T cell repertoires in COVID-19. J gave up 2 bases and V 3 bases, and 5 bases lay outside the gene matches. The CDR3 covers 16 residues. CDR1 and CDR2 (germline): KGHSH, LQKENI. Profiled with immunoSEQ multiplex PCR; TCRdb holds only in-frame clones, not every one. The sample holds 200,000 to 250,000 clones, under 90% seen once. The specimen was peripheral blood. This clonotype originated in a man aged 80 or over with acute or convalescent COVID-19. The rearrangement uses TRBV18 and TRBJ1-4; TRBD1 aligns across 8 bases. CDR3 sequence (DNA): TGTGCCAGCTCACCGGTCCAGGGGGCCACTAATGAAAAACTGTTTTTT. Its protein product is CASSPVQGATNEKLFF.